The 17 T cell receptor beta chains in this list originate from one sample, sequenced in a study of blood T cell repertoires in COVID-19. TCRdb keeps only in-frame clones here, not all; method: immunoSEQ multiplex PCR. In the table there are over 200,000 clones, 88% of which are singletons. The sequencing sample was made of peripheral blood. The origin of the receptors is a woman aged 60 to 75 with acute or convalescent COVID-19.

This chain links TRBV3-1 (or the pseudogene TRBV3-2) with TRBJ1-2; D possibly corresponds to TRBD1 (5 bases). This CDR3 is built from 15 residues. V lost 0 bases and J lost 6, with 14 bases in between. CDR1 LGHDT and CDR2 YNNKEL come from the germline V gene (reference sequence). DNA of the CDR3: TGTGCCAGCAGCCAAGATCTTTGGGGCGAACATGGCTACACCTTC. This gives the protein CASSQDLWGEHGYTF.

The rearrangement uses TRBV15 and TRBJ2-5; a weak D match, TRBD1 (6 bases). The V end lost 0 bases, the J end lost 2 bases, and 10 bases lay between the germline ends. CDR1 LNHNV and CDR2 YYDKDF come from the germline V gene (reference sequence). The CDR3 runs 15 residues. Here the CDR3 DNA reads TGTGCCACCAGCAGAGATCTAGGGGGACAAGAGACCCAGTACTTC. Translating it yields CATSRDLGGQETQYF.

The genes are TRBV24-1 and TRBJ1-1, with 8 bases lining up with TRBD1. CDR1 and CDR2 from the germline V gene are KGHDR and SFDVKD. This CDR3 has 13 amino acids. V shed 4 bases, J shed 7 bases, and the junction held 4 bases outside the gene matches. In DNA, the CDR3 is TGTGCCACCAGTGACCCTGGACAGGGTGAAGCTTTCTTT. As protein: CATSDPGQGEAFF.

The CDR3, as DNA: TGCGCCAGCAGCCCGGGGGACAGGGAGCACAATGAGCAGTTCTTC. Translated: CASSPGDREHNEQFF. This chain links TRBV5-1 with TRBJ2-1; 9 bases are shared with TRBD1. V gave up 4 bases and J gave up 5 bases; unmatched junction bases: 7. The CDR3 totals 15 residues. The V gene's germline CDR1 is SGHRS and CDR2 YFSETQ.

About this clone itself: At one end the junction does not follow the germline gene, possibly because of a read error. V usage is TRBV18 and J usage is TRBJ2-1; TRBD2 aligns across 9 bases. In germline, CDR1 is KGHSH, CDR2 LQKENI. This CDR3 has 12 amino acids. CDR3 region: CASSRDSGGWLF. In DNA, the CDR3 is TGTGCCAGCTCTCGTGATAGCGGGGGCTGGCTCTTC.

The CDR3 is CASSSNQRLSGANVLTF. CDR3 nucleotides: TGTGCCAGCAGCTCGAACCAGAGGCTCTCTGGGGCCAACGTCCTGACTTTC. The chain couples TRBV11-2 to TRBJ2-6, with D unresolved. V lost 4 bases and J 0 bases, leaving 13 bases between the germline ends. The CDR3 is made up of 17 amino acids. Germline V gene sequence: CDR1 SGHAT, CDR2 FQNNGV.

Remarks on this clone: Mismatch with germline at one junction end may stem from a read error. V gene TRBV7-9 combines with J gene TRBJ2-5; 8 bases agree with TRBD2. CDR3 length equals 14 residues. The germline CDR1 and CDR2 sequences are SEHNR and FQNEAQ (reference sequence). CDR3: CASSVAGSQETQYF. The DNA for the CDR3 is TGTGCCAGCAGCGTAGCGGGGAGCCAAGAGACCCAGTACTTC.

This clone is a singleton in its sample. CDR3 loop: CASGRVETQYF. The CDR3 nucleotides read TGTGCCAGCGGCAGGGTAGAGACCCAGTACTTC. The chain combines TRBV6-5 with TRBJ2-5; maybe TRBD1 (5 bases). V lost 8 bases and J lost 4, with 8 bases in between. Germline V gene data show CDR1 as MNHEY and CDR2 as SVGAGI. The CDR3 covers 11 residues.

This sequence joins TRBV18 and TRBJ2-2, with 9 bases fitting TRBD2. Germline V lookup: CDR1 KGHSH, CDR2 LQKENI. The CDR3 contains 16 residues. The trim removed 3 bases at V and 3 bases at J, leaving 5 bases unmatched. CDR3 amino acids: CASSPSTSGYTGELFF. The CDR3 DNA is TGTGCCAGCTCACCTTCGACTAGCGGATACACCGGGGAGCTGTTTTTT.

A few counts support this clone. This chain uses TRBV12-5 with TRBJ2-3, with D perhaps matching TRBD1 (6 bases). This CDR3 is 15 amino acids long. Trimming cost V 5 bases and J 2 bases, with 14 bases left between them. Germline V CDR1 and CDR2: LGHNT, FRNRAP. CDR3 amino acids: CASGTGNGYTDTQYF. The DNA of the CDR3 is TGTGCTAGTGGTACAGGGAATGGGTACACAGATACGCAGTATTTT. The complete variable domain, with remaining parts taken from reference TRBV12-5 and TRBJ2-3, reads DARVTQTPRHKVTEMGQEVTMRCQPILGHNTVFWYRQTMMQGLELLAYFRNRAPLDDSGMPKDRFSAEMPDATLATLKIQPSEPRDSAVYFCASGTGNGYTDTQYFGPGTRLTVL.

This clone has just one count. This rearrangement joins TRBV5-1 to TRBJ1-4; perhaps TRBD1 as D (5 bases). Germline V gives CDR1 SGHRS, CDR2 YFSETQ. CDR3 length: 14 residues. Trimming took 4 bases from V and 5 from J, leaving 12 bases between them. This chain's CDR3 is CASSPDSGNEKLFF. The CDR3, as DNA: TGCGCCAGCAGCCCAGACAGTGGGAATGAAAAACTGTTTTTT.

This CDR3 is CASSWRGLAGGDEQFF. In DNA, the CDR3 is TGCGCCAGCAGCTGGAGGGGACTAGCGGGAGGGGATGAGCAGTTCTTC. V and J are TRBV5-1 and TRBJ2-1; TRBD2 matches at 16 bases. J was trimmed by 8 bases and V by 3 bases; bases with no gene match: 5. Germline V gene lookup returns CDR1 SGHRS and CDR2 YFSETQ. The CDR3 has 16 residues.

The chain recombines TRBV20-1 with TRBJ2-3; D may be TRBD1 (5 bases). Trimming left V 3 bases short and J 6 bases short, with 16 bases between. CDR3 length equals 14 residues. Germline CDR1 is DFQATT and CDR2 is SNEGSKA (reference sequence). This CDR3 is CSASGASSVDTQYF. CDR3 DNA sequence: TGCAGTGCTAGTGGGGCCTCGTCCGTGGATACGCAGTATTTT.

The rearrangement joins TRBV13 to TRBJ1-1; 11 positions agree with TRBD1. The CDR3 covers 15 residues. The V gene's germline CDR1 is PRHDT and CDR2 FYEKMQ (reference sequence). Germline trimming cut 4 bases from V and 2 bases from J; bases unmatched to any gene: 3. The CDR3 bases are TGTGCCAGCAGCTCCCGGACAGGGGGCAACACTGAAGCTTTCTTT. Translated, it gives CASSSRTGGNTEAFF.

The gene calls are TRBV6-6 and TRBJ1-5; the match to TRBD1 covers 7 bases. Per germline, CDR1 MNHNY and CDR2 SVGAGI (reference sequence). V lost 7 bases to trimming and J lost 5 bases; unmatched junction nucleotides: 11. The CDR3 extends over 15 amino acids. As DNA, the CDR3 is TGTGCCAGCACCGTACAGGGGATGACTGATCAGCCCCAGCATTTT. Translation gives CASTVQGMTDQPQHF.

Comments on this clone: Germline and junction disagree at one end, which may indicate a read error. This chain joins TRBV7-7 and TRBJ1-2; D perhaps matches TRBD1 (5 bases). The CDR3 has 15 residues. In germline, CDR1 is SSHAT, CDR2 FNYEAQ (reference sequence). The CDR3 coding sequence is TGTGCTAGCAGCTTACACTGCCGGGGGACCTATGGCTACACCTTC. Amino acid sequence: CASSLHCRGTYGYTF.

The chain couples TRBV19 to TRBJ2-5; 11 bases agree with TRBD2. Trimming cost V 7 bases and J 5 bases; bases outside gene matches: 6. CDR3 length: 14 amino acids. Germline lookup yields CDR1 LNHDA and CDR2 SQIVND (reference sequence). In DNA, the CDR3 is TGTGCCAGTACTAGCGGGAGGAACGGGGAGACCCAGTACTTC. This sequence encodes CASTSGRNGETQYF.